The next 3 T cell receptor beta chains were all read from a single sample in a study of blood T cell repertoires in COVID-19 (dated by TCRdb to the early 2020s). Libraries were built with the immunoSEQ multiplex PCR assay. Sourced from immuneACCESS, this table was stored by TCRdb with only in-frame sequences that have V and J called. A share of the clones is absent; for the studies checked, an unresolved V gene accounts for under half, and the remainder has no known explanation. Within this sample are some 320,000 clones, with more than 75% of them counted one time only. The ten largest make up around 2.7% of the sample. The specimen was PBMCs or T cells enriched from blood (not recorded which). All receptors come from a man aged 60 to 75 who had recovered from COVID-19.

The rearrangement links TRBV6-5 to TRBJ2-5, with D tentatively TRBD1 (6 bases). With 6 bases removed from V and 3 bases from J, the gap between germline ends came to 14 bases. The CDR3 spans 14 residues. Germline V gene lookup returns CDR1 MNHEY and CDR2 SVGAGI. The CDR3 loop is CASRLNRVKETQYF. The CDR3, as DNA: TGTGCCAGCAGACTAAACAGGGTTAAAGAGACCCAGTACTTC.

This sequence joins TRBV5-1 and TRBJ2-3; D unclear. The V gene lost 0 bases and the J gene lost 4 bases, with 9 bases spanning the gap. The germline gives CDR1 SGHRS, CDR2 YFSETQ. The CDR3 is made up of 14 amino acids. In DNA form, the CDR3 reads TGCGCCAGCAGCTTGGAGTTGGAGTCAGATACGCAGTATTTT. Translating gives CASSLELESDTQYF.

The chain uses TRBV7-9 and TRBJ2-3; 8 nucleotides align to TRBD2. V dropped 4 bases and J dropped 3; count of bases not matched to a gene: 15. CDR1 and CDR2 from the germline V gene are SEHNR and FQNEAQ (reference sequence). The CDR3 has 18 residues. The CDR3 bases are TGTGCCAGCAGCTCGAAGCTTGGATCCAGCGGGAGTACAGATACGCAGTATTTT. Its protein product is CASSSKLGSSGSTDTQYF.